A single TCR beta chain is shown here with its context. This entry comes from a study of CD8 T cells in Susac syndrome. Trimming pared 8 bases from V and 6 bases from J, leaving 14 bases between. In germline, CDR1 is MNHEY, CDR2 SVGEGT. The CDR3 is 13 residues long. Negative magnetic isolation gave CD8+ and CD4+ cells; FACS enriched CD8+ TEMRA. Reverse transcription of about 0.45 to 1 ug RNA was performed with random hexamers. Amplification of the TCR beta CDR3 was carried out by immunoSEQ multiplex PCR, which spanned a total of 54 Vbeta and 13 Jbeta segments. TCRdb ran MiXCR on the immunoSEQ multiplex PCR reads and lists one entry per CDR3 protein. Here the sample spans approximately 120,000 distinct CDR3 sequences, approximately 89% being singletons.

This sequence joins TRBV6-2 or TRBV6-3 and TRBJ2-1; D remains ambiguous. The sequence came from a human donor with multiple sclerosis. Sequencing used CD8+ T cells from PBMCs. The CDR3 here is CASHPGQPNEQFF. The CDR3 region has the DNA TGTGCCAGCCACCCTGGGCAGCCCAATGAGCAGTTCTTC.